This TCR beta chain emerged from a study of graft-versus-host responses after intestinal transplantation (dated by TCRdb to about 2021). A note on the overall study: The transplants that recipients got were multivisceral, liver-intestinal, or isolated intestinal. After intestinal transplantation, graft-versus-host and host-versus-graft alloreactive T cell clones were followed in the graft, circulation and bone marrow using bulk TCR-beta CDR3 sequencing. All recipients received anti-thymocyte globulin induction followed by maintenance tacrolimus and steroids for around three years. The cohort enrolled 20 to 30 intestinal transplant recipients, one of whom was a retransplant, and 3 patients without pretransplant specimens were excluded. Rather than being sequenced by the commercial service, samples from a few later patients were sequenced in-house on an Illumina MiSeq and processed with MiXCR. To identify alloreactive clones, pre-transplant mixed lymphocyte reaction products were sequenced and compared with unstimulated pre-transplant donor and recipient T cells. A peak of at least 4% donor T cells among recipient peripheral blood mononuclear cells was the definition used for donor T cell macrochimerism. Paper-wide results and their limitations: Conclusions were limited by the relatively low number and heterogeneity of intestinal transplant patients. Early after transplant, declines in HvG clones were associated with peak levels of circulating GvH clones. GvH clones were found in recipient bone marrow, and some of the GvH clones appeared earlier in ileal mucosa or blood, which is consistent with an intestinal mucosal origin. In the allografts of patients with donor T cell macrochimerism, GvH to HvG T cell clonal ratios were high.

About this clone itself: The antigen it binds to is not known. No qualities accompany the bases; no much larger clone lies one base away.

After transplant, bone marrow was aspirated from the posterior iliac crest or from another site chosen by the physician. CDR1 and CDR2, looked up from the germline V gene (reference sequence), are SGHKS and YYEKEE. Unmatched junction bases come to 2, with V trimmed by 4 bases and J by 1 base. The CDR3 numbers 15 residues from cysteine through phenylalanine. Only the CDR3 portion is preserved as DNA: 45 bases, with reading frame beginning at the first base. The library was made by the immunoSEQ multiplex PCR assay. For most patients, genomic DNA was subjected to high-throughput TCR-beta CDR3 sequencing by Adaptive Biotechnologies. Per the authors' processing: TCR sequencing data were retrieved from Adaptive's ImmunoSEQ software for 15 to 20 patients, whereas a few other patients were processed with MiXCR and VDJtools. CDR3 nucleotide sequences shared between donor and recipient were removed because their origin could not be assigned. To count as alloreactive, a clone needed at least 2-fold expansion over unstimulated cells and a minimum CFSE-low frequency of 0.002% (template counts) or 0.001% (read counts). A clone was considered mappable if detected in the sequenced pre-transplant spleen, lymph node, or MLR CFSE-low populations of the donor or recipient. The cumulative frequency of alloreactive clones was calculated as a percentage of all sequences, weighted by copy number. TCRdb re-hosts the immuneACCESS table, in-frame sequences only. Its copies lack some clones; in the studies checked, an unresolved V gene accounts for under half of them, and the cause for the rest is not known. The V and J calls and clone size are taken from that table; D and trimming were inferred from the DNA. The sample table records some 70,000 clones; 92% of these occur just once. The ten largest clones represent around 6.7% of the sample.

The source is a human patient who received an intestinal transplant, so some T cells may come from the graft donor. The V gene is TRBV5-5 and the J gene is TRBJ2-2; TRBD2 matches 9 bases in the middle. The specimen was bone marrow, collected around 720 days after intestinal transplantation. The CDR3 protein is CASSRTSENTGELFF. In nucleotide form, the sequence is TGTGCCAGCAGCCGGACTAGCGAGAACACCGGGGAGCTGTTTTTT.